What follows describes a single T cell receptor (beta chain). As yet, its antigen is unknown. This sample is drawn from a study of identical twins. Study-level findings and limits: For zero-insertion analyses, partial confounding could come from invariant MAIT and iNKT cells. Fewer insertions were carried by abundant cord blood beta clonotypes, but none was seen in memory repertoires.

cDNA molecules carried unique molecular identifiers, and template switching added a universal primer site. One entry per CDR3 protein results from TCRdb running MiXCR on the 5' RACE reads. The sample has approximately 700,000 distinct CDR3 sequences, 15% to 20% seen once. The V and J ends lost 10 bases and 6 bases respectively, with 10 bases between them. The CDR3 consists of 11 residues. Germline loops: CDR1 LGHNT, CDR2 FRNRAP. These data also featured in a second study, about T cells expressing NK-cell markers.

The receptor's source is a woman aged 18-30 years in good health. The chain joins TRBV12-5 to TRBJ2-1, with D possibly matching TRBD2 (6 bases). Sequenced input: PBMCs. This chain's CDR3 is CATTSFNEQFF. CDR3 sequence (DNA): TGTGCTACCACTAGCTTCAATGAGCAGTTCTTC. The full variable domain, its missing parts supplied by reference TRBV12-5 and TRBJ2-1, is DARVTQTPRHKVTEMGQEVTMRCQPILGHNTVFWYRQTMMQGLELLAYFRNRAPLDDSGMPKDRFSAEMPDATLATLKIQPSEPRDSAVYFCATTSFNEQFFGPGTRLTVL.